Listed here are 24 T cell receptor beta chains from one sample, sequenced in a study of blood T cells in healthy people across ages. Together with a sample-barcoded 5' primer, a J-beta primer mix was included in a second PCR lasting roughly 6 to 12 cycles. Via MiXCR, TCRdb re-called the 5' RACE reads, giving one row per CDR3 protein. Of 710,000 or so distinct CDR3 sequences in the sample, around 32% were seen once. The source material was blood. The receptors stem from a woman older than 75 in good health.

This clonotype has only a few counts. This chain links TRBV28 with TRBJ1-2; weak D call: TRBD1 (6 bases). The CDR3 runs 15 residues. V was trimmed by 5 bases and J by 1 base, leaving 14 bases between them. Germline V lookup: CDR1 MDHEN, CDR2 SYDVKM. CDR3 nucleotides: TGTGCCAGCAGTGTACAGGAGGGGGTTAACTATGGCTACACCTTC. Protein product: CASSVQEGVNYGYTF.

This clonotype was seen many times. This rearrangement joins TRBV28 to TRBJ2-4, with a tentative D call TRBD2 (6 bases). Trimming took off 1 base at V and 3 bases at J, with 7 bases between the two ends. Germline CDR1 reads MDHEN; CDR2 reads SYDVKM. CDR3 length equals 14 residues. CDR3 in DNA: TGTGCCAGCAGTTTATCGGGGGACAAAAACATTCAGTACTTC. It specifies CASSLSGDKNIQYF.

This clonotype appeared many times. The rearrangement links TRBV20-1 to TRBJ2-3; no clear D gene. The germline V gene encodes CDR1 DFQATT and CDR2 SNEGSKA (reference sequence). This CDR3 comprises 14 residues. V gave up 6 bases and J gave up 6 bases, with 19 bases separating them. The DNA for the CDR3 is TGCAGTGCCCCGAAGGGCCAGTTTGCCGATACGCAGTATTTT. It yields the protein CSAPKGQFADTQYF.

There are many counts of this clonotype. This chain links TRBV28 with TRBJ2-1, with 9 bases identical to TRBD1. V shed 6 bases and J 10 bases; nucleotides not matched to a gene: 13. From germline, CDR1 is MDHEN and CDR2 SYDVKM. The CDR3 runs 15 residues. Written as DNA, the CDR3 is TGTGCCAGCAGGGAACAGGGGGCCTCGCGAGGGGAGCAGTTCTTC. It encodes CASREQGASRGEQFF. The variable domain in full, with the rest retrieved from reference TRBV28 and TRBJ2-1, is DVKVTQSSRYLVKRTGEKVFLECVQDMDHENMFWYRQDPGLGLRLIYFSYDVKMKEKGDIPEGYSVSREKKERFSLILESASTNQTSMYLCASREQGASRGEQFFGPGTRLTVL.

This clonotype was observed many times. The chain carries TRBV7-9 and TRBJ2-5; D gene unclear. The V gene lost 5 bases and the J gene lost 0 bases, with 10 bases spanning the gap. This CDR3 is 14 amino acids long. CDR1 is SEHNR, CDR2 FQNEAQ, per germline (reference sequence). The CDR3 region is CASSASRYQETQYF. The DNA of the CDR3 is TGTGCCAGCAGCGCTTCTAGGTACCAAGAGACCCAGTACTTC.

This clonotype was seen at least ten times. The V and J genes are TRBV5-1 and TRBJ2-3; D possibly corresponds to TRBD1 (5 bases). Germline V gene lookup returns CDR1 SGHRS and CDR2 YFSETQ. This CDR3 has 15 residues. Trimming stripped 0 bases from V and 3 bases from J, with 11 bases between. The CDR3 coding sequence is TGCGCCAGCAGCTTGGAAGGGGAAAGGACAGATACGCAGTATTTT. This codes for CASSLEGERTDTQYF.

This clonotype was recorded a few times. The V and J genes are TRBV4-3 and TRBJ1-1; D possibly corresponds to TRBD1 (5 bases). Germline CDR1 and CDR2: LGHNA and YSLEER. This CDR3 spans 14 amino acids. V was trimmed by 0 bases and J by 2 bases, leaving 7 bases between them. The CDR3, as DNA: TGCGCCAGCAGCCAAGAGGGGGGTAACACTGAAGCTTTCTTT. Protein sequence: CASSQEGGNTEAFF.

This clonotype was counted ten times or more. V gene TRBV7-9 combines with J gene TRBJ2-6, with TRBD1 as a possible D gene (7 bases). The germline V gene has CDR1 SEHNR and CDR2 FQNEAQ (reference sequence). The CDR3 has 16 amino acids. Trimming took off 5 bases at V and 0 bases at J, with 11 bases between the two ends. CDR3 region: CASSPQGGSGANVLTF. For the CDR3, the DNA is TGTGCCAGCAGCCCCCAGGGGGGCTCTGGGGCCAACGTCCTGACTTTC.

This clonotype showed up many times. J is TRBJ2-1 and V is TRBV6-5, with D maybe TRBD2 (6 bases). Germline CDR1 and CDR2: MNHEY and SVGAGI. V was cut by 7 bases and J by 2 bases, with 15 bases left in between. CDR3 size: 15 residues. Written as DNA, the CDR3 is TGTGCCAGCAAGAAGGGAGGTGGGGCCTACAATGAGCAGTTCTTC. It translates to CASKKGGGAYNEQFF.

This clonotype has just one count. DNA for the CDR3: TGTGCCAGCAGTTTTAGCGGGGAGCCCCTCAGCGAGCAGTACTTC. Residues: CASSFSGEPLSEQYF. V gene TRBV28 combines with J gene TRBJ2-7, with 8 bases lining up with TRBD2. The CDR3 is 15 residues long. In germline, CDR1 is MDHEN, CDR2 SYDVKM. V lost 3 bases, J lost 6 bases, and 10 bases stayed unmatched. Filled out from reference TRBV28 and TRBJ2-7, the complete variable domain reads DVKVTQSSRYLVKRTGEKVFLECVQDMDHENMFWYRQDPGLGLRLIYFSYDVKMKEKGDIPEGYSVSREKKERFSLILESASTNQTSMYLCASSFSGEPLSEQYFGPGTRLTVT.

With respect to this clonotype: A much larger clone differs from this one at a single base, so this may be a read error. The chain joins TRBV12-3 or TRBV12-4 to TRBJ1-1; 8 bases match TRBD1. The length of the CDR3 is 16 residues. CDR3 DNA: TGTGCCAGCAGTTTAGACGGCCCAGGGGGCCCCACTAAAGCTTTCTTT. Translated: CASSLDGPGGPTKAFF.

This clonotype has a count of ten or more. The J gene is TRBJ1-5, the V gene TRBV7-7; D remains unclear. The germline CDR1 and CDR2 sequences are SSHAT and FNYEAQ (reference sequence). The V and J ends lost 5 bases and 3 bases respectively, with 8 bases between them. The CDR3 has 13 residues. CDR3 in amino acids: CASSRTYNQPQHF. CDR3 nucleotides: TGTGCCAGCAGCCGGACTTACAATCAGCCCCAGCATTTT.

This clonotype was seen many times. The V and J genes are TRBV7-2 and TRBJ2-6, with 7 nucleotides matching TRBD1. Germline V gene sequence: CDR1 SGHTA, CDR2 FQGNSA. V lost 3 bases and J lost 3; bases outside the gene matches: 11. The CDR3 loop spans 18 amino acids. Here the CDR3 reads CASSFRVRGLSGANVLTF. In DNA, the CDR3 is TGTGCCAGCAGCTTCCGCGTAAGGGGGCTGAGTGGGGCCAACGTCCTGACTTTC. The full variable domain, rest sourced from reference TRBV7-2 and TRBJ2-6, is GAGVSQSPSNKVTEKGKDVELRCDPISGHTALYWYRQSLGQGLEFLIYFQGNSAPDKSGLPSDRFSAERTGGSVSTLTIQRTQQEDSAVYLCASSFRVRGLSGANVLTFGAGSRLTVL.

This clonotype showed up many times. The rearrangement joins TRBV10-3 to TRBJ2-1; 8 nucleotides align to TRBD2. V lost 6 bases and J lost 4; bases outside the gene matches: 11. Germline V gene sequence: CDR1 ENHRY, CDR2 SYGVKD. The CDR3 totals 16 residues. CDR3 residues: CAIRSVGGGLYNEQFF. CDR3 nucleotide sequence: TGTGCCATCAGGAGCGTTGGCGGGGGGCTGTACAATGAGCAGTTCTTC.

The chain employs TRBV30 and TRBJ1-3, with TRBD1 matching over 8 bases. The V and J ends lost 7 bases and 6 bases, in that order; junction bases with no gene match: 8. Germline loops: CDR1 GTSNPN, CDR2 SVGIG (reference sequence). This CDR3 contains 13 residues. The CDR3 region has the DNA TGTGCCTACCACAGGGGGAAGAAAAACACCATATATTTT. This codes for CAYHRGKKNTIYF.

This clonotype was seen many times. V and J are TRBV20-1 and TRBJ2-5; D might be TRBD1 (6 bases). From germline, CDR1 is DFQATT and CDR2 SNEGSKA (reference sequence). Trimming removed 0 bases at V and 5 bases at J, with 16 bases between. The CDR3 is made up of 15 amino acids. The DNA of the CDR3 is TGCAGTGCTAGAGATGCCCAGTCCCAGGGGGAGACCCAGTACTTC. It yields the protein CSARDAQSQGETQYF.

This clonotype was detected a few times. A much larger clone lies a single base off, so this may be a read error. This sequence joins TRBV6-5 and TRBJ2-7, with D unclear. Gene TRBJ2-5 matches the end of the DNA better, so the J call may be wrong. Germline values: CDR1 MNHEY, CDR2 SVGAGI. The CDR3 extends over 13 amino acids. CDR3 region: CASGDDIRETQYF. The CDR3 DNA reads TGTGCCAGCGGTGACGACATTCGGGAGACCCAGTACTTC.

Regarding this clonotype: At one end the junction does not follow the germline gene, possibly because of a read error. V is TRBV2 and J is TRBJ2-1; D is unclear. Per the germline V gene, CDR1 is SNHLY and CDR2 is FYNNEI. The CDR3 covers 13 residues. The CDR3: CACSEVRDNEQFF. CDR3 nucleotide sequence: TGTGCCTGCAGTGAGGTACGCGACAATGAGCAGTTCTTC.

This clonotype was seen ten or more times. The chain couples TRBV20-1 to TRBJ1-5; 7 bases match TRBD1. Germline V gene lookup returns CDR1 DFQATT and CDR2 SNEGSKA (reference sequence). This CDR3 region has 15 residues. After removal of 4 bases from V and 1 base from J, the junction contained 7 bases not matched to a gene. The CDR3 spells CSAKTGRGSNQPQHF. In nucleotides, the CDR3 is TGCAGTGCTAAGACAGGGAGAGGGAGCAATCAGCCCCAGCATTTT.

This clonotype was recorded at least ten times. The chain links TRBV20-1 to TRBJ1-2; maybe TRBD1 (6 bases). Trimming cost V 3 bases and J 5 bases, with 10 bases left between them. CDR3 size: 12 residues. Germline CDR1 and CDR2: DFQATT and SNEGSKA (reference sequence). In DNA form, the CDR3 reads TGCAGTGCTAGCGACAGGATATATGGCTACACCTTC. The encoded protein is CSASDRIYGYTF.

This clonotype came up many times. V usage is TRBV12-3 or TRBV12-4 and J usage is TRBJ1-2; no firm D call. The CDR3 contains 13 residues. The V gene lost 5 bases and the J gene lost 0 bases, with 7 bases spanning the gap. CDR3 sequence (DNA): TGTGCCAGCAGTCCTTCCGCTAACTATGGCTACACCTTC. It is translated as CASSPSANYGYTF.

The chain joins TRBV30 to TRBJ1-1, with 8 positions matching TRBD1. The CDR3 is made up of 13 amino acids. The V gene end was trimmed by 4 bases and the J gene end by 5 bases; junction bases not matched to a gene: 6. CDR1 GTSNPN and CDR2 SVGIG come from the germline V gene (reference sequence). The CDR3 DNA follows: TGTGCCTGGACTGGACAGGGTGTGACTGAAGCTTTCTTT. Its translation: CAWTGQGVTEAFF.

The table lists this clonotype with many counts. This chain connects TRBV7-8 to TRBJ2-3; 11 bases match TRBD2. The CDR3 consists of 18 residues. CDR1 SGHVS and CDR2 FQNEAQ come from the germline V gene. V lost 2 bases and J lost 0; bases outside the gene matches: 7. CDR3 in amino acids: CASSLSNSGGASTDTQYF. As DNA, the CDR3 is TGTGCCAGCAGCTTAAGTAATAGCGGGGGGGCGAGCACAGATACGCAGTATTTT.

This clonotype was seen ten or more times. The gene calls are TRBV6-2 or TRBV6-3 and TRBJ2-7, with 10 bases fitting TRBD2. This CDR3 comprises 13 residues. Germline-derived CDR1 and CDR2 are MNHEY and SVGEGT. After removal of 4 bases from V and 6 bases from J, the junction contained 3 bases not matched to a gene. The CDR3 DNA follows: TGTGCCAGCAGTTCGAGCGGGGGGGCCGAGCAGTACTTC. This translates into CASSSSGGAEQYF.